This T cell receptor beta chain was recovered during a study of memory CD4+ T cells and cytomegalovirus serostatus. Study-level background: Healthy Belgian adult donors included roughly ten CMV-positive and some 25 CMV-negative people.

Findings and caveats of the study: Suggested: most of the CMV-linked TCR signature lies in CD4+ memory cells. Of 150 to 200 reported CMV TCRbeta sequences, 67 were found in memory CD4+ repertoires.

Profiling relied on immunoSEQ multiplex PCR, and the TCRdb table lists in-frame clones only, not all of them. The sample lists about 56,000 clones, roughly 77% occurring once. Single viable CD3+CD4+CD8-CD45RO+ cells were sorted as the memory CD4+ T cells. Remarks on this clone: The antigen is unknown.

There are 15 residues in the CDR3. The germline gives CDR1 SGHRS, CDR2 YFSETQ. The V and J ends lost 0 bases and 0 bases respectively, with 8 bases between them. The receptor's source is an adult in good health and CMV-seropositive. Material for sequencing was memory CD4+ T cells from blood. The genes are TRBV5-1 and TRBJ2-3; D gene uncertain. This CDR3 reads CASSLDGLSTDTQYF. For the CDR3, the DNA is TGCGCCAGCAGCTTGGACGGGCTTAGCACAGATACGCAGTATTTT.